The clone carrying this T cell receptor (beta chain) was counted many times. What it recognizes is unknown. The sample comes from a study of T cell repertoires in cytomegalovirus infection. The wider study: Indications came from public TCR beta signatures; they pointed to CMV infection and to a matching HLA type.

Overall study findings and caveats: The ex vivo response showed dominance by HLA-C-restricted CMV-specific TCR beta clonotypes. There were carriers of CMV plus the relevant HLA, and cumulative public TCR beta family frequency identified them.

Each CDR3 protein is one row after TCRdb ran MiXCR on the reads. The data show 300,000 or so distinct CDR3 sequences, about 8.8% seen once. CDR1 is MRHNA, CDR2 SNTAGT, per germline. The V and J ends lost 6 bases and 9 bases, in that order; junction bases with no gene match: 12. The CDR3 runs to 14 residues. The clonotype comes from a human donor in good health (CMV status not recorded). Some clones in this sample may be carry-over from other donors' samples. The material sequenced was PBMCs. The chain links TRBV6-4 to TRBJ1-1; 8 bases match TRBD1. Written as DNA, the CDR3 is TGTGCCAGCAGCGCCGGTAGGGACAGGTCACAAGCTTTCTTT. It codes for CASSAGRDRSQAFF.